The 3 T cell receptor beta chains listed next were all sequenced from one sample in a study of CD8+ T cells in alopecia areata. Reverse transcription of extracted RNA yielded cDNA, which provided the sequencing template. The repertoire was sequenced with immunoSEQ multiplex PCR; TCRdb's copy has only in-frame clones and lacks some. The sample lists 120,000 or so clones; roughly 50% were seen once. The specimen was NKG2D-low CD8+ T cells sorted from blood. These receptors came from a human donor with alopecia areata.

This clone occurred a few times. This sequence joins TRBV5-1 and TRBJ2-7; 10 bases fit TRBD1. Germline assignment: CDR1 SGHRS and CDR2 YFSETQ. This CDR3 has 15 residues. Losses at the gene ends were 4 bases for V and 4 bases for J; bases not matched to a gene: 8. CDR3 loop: CASSPGTGVVYEQYF. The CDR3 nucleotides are TGCGCCAGCAGCCCCGGGACAGGGGTGGTTTACGAGCAGTACTTC. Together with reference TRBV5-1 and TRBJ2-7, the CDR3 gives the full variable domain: KAGVTQTPRYLIKTRGQQVTLSCSPISGHRSVSWYQQTPGQGLQFLFEYFSETQRNKGNFPGRFSGRQFSNSRSEMNVSTLELGDSALYLCASSPGTGVVYEQYFGPGTRLTVT.

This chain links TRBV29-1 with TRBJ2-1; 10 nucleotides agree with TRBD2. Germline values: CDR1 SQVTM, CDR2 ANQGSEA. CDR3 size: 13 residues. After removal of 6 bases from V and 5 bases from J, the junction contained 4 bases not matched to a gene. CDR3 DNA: TGCAGCGTGGGGGGACTAGCGAACAATGAGCAGTTCTTC. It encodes CSVGGLANNEQFF.

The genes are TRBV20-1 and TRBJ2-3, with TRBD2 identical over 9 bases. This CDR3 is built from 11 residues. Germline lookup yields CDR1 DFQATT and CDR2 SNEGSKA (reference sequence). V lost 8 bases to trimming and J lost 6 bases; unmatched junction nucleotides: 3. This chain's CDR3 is CSLLAGDTQYF. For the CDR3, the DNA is TGCAGTCTGCTAGCGGGGGATACGCAGTATTTT.